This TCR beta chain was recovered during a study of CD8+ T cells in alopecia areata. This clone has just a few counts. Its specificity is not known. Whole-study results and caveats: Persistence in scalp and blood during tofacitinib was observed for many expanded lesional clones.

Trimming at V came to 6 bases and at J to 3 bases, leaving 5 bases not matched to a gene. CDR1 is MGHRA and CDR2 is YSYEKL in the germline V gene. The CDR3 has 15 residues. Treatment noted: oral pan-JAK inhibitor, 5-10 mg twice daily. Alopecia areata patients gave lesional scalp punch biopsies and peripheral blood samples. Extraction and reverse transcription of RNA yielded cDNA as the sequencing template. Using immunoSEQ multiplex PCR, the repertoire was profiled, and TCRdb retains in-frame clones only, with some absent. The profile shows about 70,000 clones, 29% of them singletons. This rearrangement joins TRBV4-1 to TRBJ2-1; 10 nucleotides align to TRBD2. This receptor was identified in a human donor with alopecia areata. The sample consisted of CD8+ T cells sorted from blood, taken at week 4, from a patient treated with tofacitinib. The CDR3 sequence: CASRQTSGNYNEQFF. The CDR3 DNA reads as TGCGCCAGCAGACAAACTAGCGGGAACTACAATGAGCAGTTCTTC.